These 22 T cell receptor beta chains originate from one sample sequenced in a study of T cell repertoires and HLA-DP antigens. Their cognate antigens are unknown. Produced via immunoSEQ multiplex PCR; TCRdb's table is partial and in-frame only. The sample has approximately 86,000 clones, approximately 86% seen once. Sequencing was performed on CD4+ T cells from PBMCs. The receptors shown here come from a man aged 50 or older in good health and CMV-seronegative.

The chain has TRBV7-2 and TRBJ2-1, with 11 bases that match TRBD2. Trimming took 5 bases from V and 6 from J; bases not matched to a gene: 6. Germline-derived CDR1 and CDR2 are SGHTA and FQGNSA. This CDR3 has 15 residues. CDR3 nucleotide sequence: TGTGCCAGCAGCCAAAGACTAGCGGGGTCCAATGAGCAGTTCTTC. Translated: CASSQRLAGSNEQFF.

The chain uses TRBV4-3 and TRBJ2-2, with 12 bases identical to TRBD2. Germline lookup yields CDR1 LGHNA and CDR2 YSLEER. The CDR3 length is 16 residues. With V trimmed by 5 bases and J by 2 bases, 3 bases remained unmatched. CDR3 amino acids: CASSILAGGNTGELFF. The DNA for the CDR3 is TGCGCCAGCAGCATACTAGCGGGGGGTAACACCGGGGAGCTGTTTTTT.

V gene TRBV19 combines with J gene TRBJ1-2, with TRBD1 matching over 8 bases. The CDR3 consists of 14 residues. In germline, CDR1 is LNHDA, CDR2 SQIVND (reference sequence). Trimming at V came to 6 bases and at J to 4 bases, leaving 7 bases not matched to a gene. The chain's CDR3 is CASRDRGTSYGYTF. CDR3 coding DNA: TGTGCCAGTAGAGACAGGGGCACCTCCTATGGCTACACCTTC.

This chain connects TRBV7-9 to TRBJ1-4; tentative D call: TRBD1 (5 bases). The germline V and J ends were trimmed by 0 bases and 4 bases, with 6 bases remaining between them. From germline, CDR1 is SEHNR and CDR2 FQNEAQ (reference sequence). There are 14 residues in the CDR3. The CDR3 DNA reads as TGTGCCAGCAGCTTAGCGGGGGATAATGAAAAACTGTTTTTT. The encoded protein is CASSLAGDNEKLFF.

V usage is TRBV18 and J usage is TRBJ2-7, with D tentatively TRBD1 (5 bases). Trimming left V 2 bases short and J 0 bases short, with 11 bases between. The CDR3 is made up of 15 amino acids. Germline loops: CDR1 KGHSH, CDR2 LQKENI. The CDR3 bases are TGTGCCAGCTCACCAATGCCAGGGCACTCCTACGAGCAGTACTTC. Amino acid sequence: CASSPMPGHSYEQYF. Based on the CDR3 plus reference TRBV18 and TRBJ2-7, the full variable domain is NAGVMQNPRHLVRRRGQEARLRCSPMKGHSHVYWYRQLPEEGLKFMVYLQKENIIDESGMPKERFSAEFPKEGPSILRIQQVVRGDSAAYFCASSPMPGHSYEQYFGPGTRLTVT.

This clone was picked up one time. J is TRBJ2-3 and V is TRBV2; TRBD2 agrees at 10 bases. In germline, CDR1 is SNHLY, CDR2 FYNNEI. V lost 4 bases to trimming and J lost 5 bases; unmatched junction nucleotides: 3. This CDR3 contains 14 residues. Here the CDR3 reads CASSGLAGVDTQYF. CDR3 nucleotide sequence: TGTGCCAGCAGTGGACTAGCGGGCGTAGATACGCAGTATTTT.

CDR3 sequence (DNA): TGCGCCAGCAGCCAAGAGGCTAGCGGGAGCCGGGAGCAGTTCTTC. Translated, it gives CASSQEASGSREQFF. The rearrangement uses TRBV4-3 and TRBJ2-1, with 10 bases aligning to TRBD2. This CDR3 has 15 residues. With 0 bases clipped from V and 10 bases from J, the junction kept 6 bases outside the gene matches. Germline lookup yields CDR1 LGHNA and CDR2 YSLEER.

The chain joins TRBV9 to TRBJ2-1, with D perhaps assigned TRBD1 or TRBD2 (5 bases each). Germline CDR1 reads SGDLS; CDR2 reads YYNGEE. Trimming removed 4 bases from V and 10 bases from J, with 15 bases in between. CDR3 size: 13 residues. The DNA of the CDR3 is TGTGCCAGCAGCCCCCATTCGGGGCAAGAGCAGTTCTTC. As protein: CASSPHSGQEQFF. The entire variable domain, with the rest obtained from reference TRBV9 and TRBJ2-1, is as follows: DSGVTQTPKHLITATGQRVTLRCSPRSGDLSVYWYQQSLDQGLQFLIQYYNGEERAKGNILERFSAQQFPDLHSELNLSSLELGDSALYFCASSPHSGQEQFFGPGTRLTVL.

The rearrangement uses TRBV7-2 and TRBJ2-3; D call uncertain. V lost 6 bases and J 3 bases, leaving 10 bases between the germline ends. The V gene's germline CDR1 is SGHTA and CDR2 FQGNSA. There are 13 residues in the CDR3. CDR3 region: CASRWTLTDTQYF. The CDR3 bases are TGTGCCAGCAGGTGGACGCTAACAGATACGCAGTATTTT.

J is TRBJ2-7 and V is TRBV28, with a possible D match to TRBD2 (5 bases). Germline lookup yields CDR1 MDHEN and CDR2 SYDVKM. Trimming took off 5 bases at V and 0 bases at J, with 14 bases between the two ends. The CDR3 is made up of 15 amino acids. The chain's CDR3 is CASSAWTAASYEQYF. The CDR3 nucleotides are TGTGCCAGCAGTGCCTGGACTGCGGCCTCCTACGAGCAGTACTTC.

The V and J genes are TRBV15 and TRBJ2-3; TRBD2 matches at 9 bases. The germline CDR1 and CDR2 sequences are LNHNV and YYDKDF (reference sequence). The CDR3 has 15 residues. Trimming cost V 4 bases and J 4 bases; bases outside gene matches: 6. The CDR3 spells CATSTFSGSADTQYF. The DNA for the CDR3 is TGTGCCACCAGCACATTTAGCGGGAGCGCAGATACGCAGTATTTT.

This chain connects TRBV2 to TRBJ2-3, with 16 bases lining up with TRBD2. Germline CDR1 is SNHLY and CDR2 is FYNNEI. The CDR3 is made up of 17 amino acids. The trim removed 6 bases at V and 3 bases at J, leaving 6 bases unmatched. The CDR3 DNA sequence: TGTGCCAGCAGGAAGGGACTAGCGGGGGGGCGGACAGATACGCAGTATTTT. This codes for CASRKGLAGGRTDTQYF.

The J gene is TRBJ1-4, the V gene TRBV20-1; D call uncertain. This CDR3 is built from 11 residues. Trimming pared 6 bases from V and 4 bases from J, leaving 6 bases between. The germline V gene encodes CDR1 DFQATT and CDR2 SNEGSKA (reference sequence). Here the CDR3 DNA reads TGCAGTGCCTGGTATAATGAAAAACTGTTTTTT. It specifies CSAWYNEKLFF.

This CDR3 reads CASMVGMTTYEQYF. The CDR3 DNA is TGTGCCAGCATGGTGGGTATGACCACCTACGAGCAGTACTTC. The chain combines TRBV2 with TRBJ2-7; D gene ambiguous. V was cut by 7 bases and J by 2 bases, with 15 bases left in between. This CDR3 contains 14 residues. CDR1 is SNHLY, CDR2 FYNNEI, per germline.

The sample holds a few counts of this clone. The chain recombines TRBV7-8 with TRBJ1-2; D gene unclear. The length of the CDR3 is 17 residues. Germline CDR1 is SGHVS and CDR2 is FQNEAQ. The V end was cut by 5 bases, the J end by 3 bases, with 22 bases between. The CDR3 is CASSPRRAFSMDYGYTF. The CDR3 DNA is TGTGCCAGCAGCCCGAGACGTGCTTTTAGCATGGACTATGGCTACACCTTC.

V usage is TRBV19 and J usage is TRBJ1-3, with TRBD1 identical over 10 bases. Trimming at V came to 4 bases and at J to 2 bases, leaving 11 bases not matched to a gene. The CDR3 consists of 18 residues. Germline CDR1 LNHDA, CDR2 SQIVND (reference sequence). For the CDR3, the DNA is TGTGCCAGTAGTAAGCCGCGGGACAGGGGTTCGGCTGGAAACACCATATATTTT. This codes for CASSKPRDRGSAGNTIYF. Using reference TRBV19 and TRBJ1-3 for the parts outside the CDR3, the full variable domain is DGGITQSPKYLFRKEGQNVTLSCEQNLNHDAMYWYRQDPGQGLRLIYYSQIVNDFQKGDIAEGYSVSREKKESFPLTVTSAQKNPTAFYLCASSKPRDRGSAGNTIYFGEGSWLTVV.

The rearrangement joins TRBV7-2 to TRBJ2-3, with 11 bases aligning to TRBD2. The junction had 13 bases not matched to a gene; V was cut back by 6 bases and J by 5 bases. The V gene's germline CDR1 is SGHTA and CDR2 FQGNSA. The CDR3 runs to 17 residues. The CDR3 here is CASSKVLAGAMGDTQYF. Written as DNA, the CDR3 is TGTGCCAGCAGTAAAGTACTAGCGGGGGCCATGGGAGATACGCAGTATTTT.

The V gene is TRBV30, the J gene TRBJ2-3; maybe TRBD2 (6 bases). The CDR3 has 13 amino acids. Deletions cut 4 bases from V and 2 bases from J, with 10 bases between. Germline-derived CDR1 and CDR2 are GTSNPN and SVGIG (reference sequence). CDR3 sequence reads: CAWNREPTDTQYF. The CDR3 DNA follows: TGTGCCTGGAACCGGGAGCCCACAGATACGCAGTATTTT.

The rearrangement joins TRBV25-1 to TRBJ1-4; possible D gene TRBD1, 6 bases. CDR1 MGHDK and CDR2 SYGVNS come from the germline V gene. This CDR3 spans 16 amino acids. Trimming stripped 3 bases from V and 0 bases from J, with 11 bases between. CDR3 amino acids: CASSDQRQATNEKLFF. CDR3 in DNA: TGTGCCAGCAGTGACCAAAGACAGGCAACTAATGAAAAACTGTTTTTT.

The CDR3 loop reads CASSLPPVGSQPGEQYF. In DNA, the CDR3 is TGTGCCAGCAGTTTACCCCCTGTCGGGAGCCAGCCGGGGGAGCAGTACTTC. The chain recombines TRBV27 with TRBJ2-7; TRBD2 might be the D (6 bases). V shed 2 bases and J shed 7 bases, with 24 bases lying between them. This CDR3 has 17 amino acids. The germline V gene encodes CDR1 MNHEY and CDR2 SMNVEV (reference sequence).

This rearrangement joins TRBV18 to TRBJ2-3, with no clear D. The germline CDR1 and CDR2 sequences are KGHSH and LQKENI. Trimming took 5 bases from V and 0 from J, leaving 15 bases between them. CDR3 length equals 16 residues. The CDR3 protein is CASSSVFATSTDTQYF. The CDR3 DNA reads as TGTGCCAGCTCATCAGTTTTTGCGACTAGCACAGATACGCAGTATTTT. The full variable domain, with the rest looked up from reference TRBV18 and TRBJ2-3, is NAGVMQNPRHLVRRRGQEARLRCSPMKGHSHVYWYRQLPEEGLKFMVYLQKENIIDESGMPKERFSAEFPKEGPSILRIQQVVRGDSAAYFCASSSVFATSTDTQYFGPGTRLTVL.

The chain recombines TRBV19 with TRBJ1-5; D gene ambiguous. V lost 4 bases and J lost 7, with 14 bases in between. This CDR3 region has 14 residues. Germline CDR1 is LNHDA and CDR2 is SQIVND (reference sequence). The CDR3 is CASSSAPLGQPQHF. The CDR3 bases are TGTGCCAGTAGTAGCGCCCCACTGGGGCAGCCCCAGCATTTT.